This T cell receptor (beta chain) is drawn from a study of shared clonotypes between healthy human individuals. Study at large: Per donor, CD8 memory used one plate, CD8 naive used two, CD4 memory used three and CD4 naive used three.

The table came from immunoSEQ multiplex PCR; TCRdb's copy has only in-frame clones and leaves some out. The repertoire holds approximately 2.3 million clones, with over 85% as singletons. This CDR3 region has 16 residues. The germline V gene encodes CDR1 LNHDA and CDR2 SQIVND (reference sequence). V shed 3 bases and J shed 0 bases, with 9 bases lying between them. As for this clone: The antigen is not known.

Healthy adults negative for HIV, lacking recent acute infections or vaccinations, served as donors. Study outcomes and limitations: Despite large depth, rarefaction showed incomplete sorted-subset sequencing. Compared with memory subsets, naive subsets generally had larger estimated richness.

The clonotype was recovered from a man younger than 30 in good health. Some clones in this sample may be carry-over from other donors' samples. The gene calls are TRBV19 and TRBJ2-6; D ambiguous. The material sequenced was naive CD4+ T cells from PBMCs. Subset meaning: CD45RA+ positively selected. CDR3 nucleotide sequence: TGTGCCAGTAGTATGTATCGATACTCTGGGGCCAACGTCCTGACTTTC. Encoded protein: CASSMYRYSGANVLTF. Combining the CDR3 with reference TRBV19 and TRBJ2-6 gives the whole variable domain DGGITQSPKYLFRKEGQNVTLSCEQNLNHDAMYWYRQDPGQGLRLIYYSQIVNDFQKGDIAEGYSVSREKKESFPLTVTSAQKNPTAFYLCASSMYRYSGANVLTFGAGSRLTVL.